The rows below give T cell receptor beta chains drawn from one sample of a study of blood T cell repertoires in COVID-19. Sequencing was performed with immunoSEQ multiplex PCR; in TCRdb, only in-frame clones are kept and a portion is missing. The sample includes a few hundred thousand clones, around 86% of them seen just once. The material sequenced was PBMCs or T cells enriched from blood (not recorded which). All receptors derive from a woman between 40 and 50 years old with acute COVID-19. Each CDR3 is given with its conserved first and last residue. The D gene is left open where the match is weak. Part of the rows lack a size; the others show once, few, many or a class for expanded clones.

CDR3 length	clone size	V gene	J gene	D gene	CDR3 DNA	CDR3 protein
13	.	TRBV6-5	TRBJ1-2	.	TGTGCCAGCAGTTACGGGGGGGACTATGGCTACACCTTC	CASSYGGDYGYTF
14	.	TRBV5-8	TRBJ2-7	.	TGTGCCAGCAGCCTAAGATCCTTTTTGCACGAGCAGTACTTC	CASSLRSFLHEQYF
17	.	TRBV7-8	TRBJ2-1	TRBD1	TGTGCCAGCAGCTTAGGGCCGGGACAGATAAAAGACAATGAGCAGTTCTTC	CASSLGPGQIKDNEQFF
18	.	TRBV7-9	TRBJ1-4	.	TGTGCCAGCAGCTTAGGAGGAGCTACGGGGGACTTTGGTGAAAAACTGTTTTTT	CASSLGGATGDFGEKLFF
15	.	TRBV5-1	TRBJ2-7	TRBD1	TGCGCCAGCAGCCCGCAGGGGGCGCGAATCTACGAGCAGTACTTC	CASSPQGARIYEQYF
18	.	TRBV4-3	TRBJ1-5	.	TGCGCCAGCAGCCAAGATACACAGAGGGGCAGCCGGGGGGAGCCCCAGCATTTT	CASSQDTQRGSRGEPQHF
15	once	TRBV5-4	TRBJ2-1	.	TGTGCCAGCAGCGCAACCAGCGAAACAATGAATGAGCAGTTCTTC	CASSATSETMNEQFF
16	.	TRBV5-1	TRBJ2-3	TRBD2	TGCGCCAGCAGCTCACCCACTAGCGGGATAGGGGATACGCAGTATTTT	CASSSPTSGIGDTQYF
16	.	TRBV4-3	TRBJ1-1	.	TGCGCCAGCAGCCAAGATATTACAGGTCTGAACACTGAAGCTTTCTTT	CASSQDITGLNTEAFF
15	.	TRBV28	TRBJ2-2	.	TGTGCCAGCAGTTTTGCGTACGGGAACACCGGGGAGCTGTTTTTT	CASSFAYGNTGELFF
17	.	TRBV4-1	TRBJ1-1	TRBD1	TGCGCCAGCAGCCAAGATATCCCGGGACAGATAAACACTGAAGCTTTCTTT	CASSQDIPGQINTEAFF
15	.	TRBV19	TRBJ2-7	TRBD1	TGTGCCAGCACCCAAACGACAGGGGGCTTAGGCGAGCAGTACTTC	CASTQTTGGLGEQYF
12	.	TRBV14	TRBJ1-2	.	TGTGCCAGCAGCCAAGGCGGATATGGCTACACCTTC	CASSQGGYGYTF
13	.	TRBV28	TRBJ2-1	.	TGTGCCAGCAGCACTAATCTGGGTAATGAGCAGTTCTTC	CASSTNLGNEQFF
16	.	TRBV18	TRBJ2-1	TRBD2	TGTGCCAGCTCGGCCGGGACTAGCGGGGGGGCACATGAGCAGTTCTTC	CASSAGTSGGAHEQFF